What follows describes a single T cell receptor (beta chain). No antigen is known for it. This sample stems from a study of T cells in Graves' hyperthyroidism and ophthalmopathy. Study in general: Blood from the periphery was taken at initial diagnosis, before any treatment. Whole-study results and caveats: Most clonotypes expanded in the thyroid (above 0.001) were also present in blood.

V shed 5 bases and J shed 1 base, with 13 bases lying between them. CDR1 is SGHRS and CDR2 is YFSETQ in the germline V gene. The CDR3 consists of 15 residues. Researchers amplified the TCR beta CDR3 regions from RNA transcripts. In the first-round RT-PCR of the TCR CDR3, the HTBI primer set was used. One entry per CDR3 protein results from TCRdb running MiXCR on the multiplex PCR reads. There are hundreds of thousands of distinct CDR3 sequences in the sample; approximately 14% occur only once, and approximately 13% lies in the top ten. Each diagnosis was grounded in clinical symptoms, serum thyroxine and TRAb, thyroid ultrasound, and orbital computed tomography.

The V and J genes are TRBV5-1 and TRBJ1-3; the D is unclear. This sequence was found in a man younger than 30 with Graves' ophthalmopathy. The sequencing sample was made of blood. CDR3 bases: TGCGCCAGCAGAAAGGACGGCGCATCTGGAAACACCATATATTTT. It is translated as CASRKDGASGNTIYF.